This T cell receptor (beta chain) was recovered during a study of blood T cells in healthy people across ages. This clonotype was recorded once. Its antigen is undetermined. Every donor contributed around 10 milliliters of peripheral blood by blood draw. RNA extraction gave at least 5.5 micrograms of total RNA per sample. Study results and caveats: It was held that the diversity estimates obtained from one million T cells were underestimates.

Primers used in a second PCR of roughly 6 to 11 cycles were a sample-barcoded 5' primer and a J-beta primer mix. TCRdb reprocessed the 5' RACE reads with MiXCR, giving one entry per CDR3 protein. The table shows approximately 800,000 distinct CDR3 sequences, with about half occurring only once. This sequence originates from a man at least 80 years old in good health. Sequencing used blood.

CDR3 residues: CSATSAYTGELFF. The CDR3 DNA sequence: TGCAGTGCAACGAGCGCCTACACCGGGGAGCTGTTTTTT. This rearrangement joins TRBV20-1 to TRBJ2-2; D is undetermined. The CDR3 totals 13 residues. V lost 6 bases and J 3 bases, leaving 11 bases between the germline ends. Germline-derived CDR1 and CDR2 are DFQATT and SNEGSKA (reference sequence).